The clone carrying this T cell receptor (beta chain) was observed once. TCRdb processed the RT-PCR reads anew with MiXCR; each CDR3 protein has one entry. The sample consists of hundreds of thousands of distinct CDR3 sequences, approximately 15% of them appearing once. This CDR3 comprises 14 residues. Looked up from germline, CDR1 is SGHDN and CDR2 is FVKESK. Trimming took off 0 bases at V and 9 bases at J, with 14 bases between the two ends. The V and J genes are TRBV14 and TRBJ1-1, with D tentatively TRBD1 (5 bases). Sequencing used memory CD4+ T cells from blood. This receptor was identified in a female donor in good health, serving as a healthy control. CDR3 in amino acids: CASSQDLAGRKAFF. Written as DNA, the CDR3 is TGTGCCAGCAGCCAAGATCTAGCAGGGAGGAAAGCTTTCTTT.